The 21 T cell receptor beta chains given below trace back to one sample, sequenced in a study of cytomegalovirus exposure and HLA in healthy donors. PCR amplification relied on 60 Vbeta primers (plus 13 Jbeta primers). The protocol was immunoSEQ multiplex PCR, while the TCRdb copy is restricted to in-frame clones and leaves out a portion. This sample carries approximately 100,000 clones, around 85% of them seen once, and the ten largest clones take 6.5% to 9%. Sequenced: PBMCs. The origin of the receptors is a man between 35 and 55 years old in good health and CMV-seropositive.

The chain employs TRBV10-1 and TRBJ2-3, with 7 bases identical to TRBD2. Trimming at V came to 8 bases and at J to 2 bases, leaving 13 bases not matched to a gene. Germline assignment: CDR1 WNHNN and CDR2 SYGVQD (reference sequence). The length of the CDR3 is 16 residues. The CDR3 loop reads CASSQRERGNTDTQYF. DNA of the CDR3: TGCGCCAGCTCGCAAAGGGAGCGGGGAAACACAGATACGCAGTATTTT.

This clone has only a few counts. V usage is TRBV5-1 and J usage is TRBJ1-2; D is undetermined. Germline lookup yields CDR1 SGHRS and CDR2 YFSETQ. The CDR3 runs to 13 residues. Trimming removed 3 bases at V and 8 bases at J, with 14 bases between. The CDR3 protein is CASSSASGRGYTF. The CDR3 DNA follows: TGCGCCAGCAGCTCCGCCTCGGGAAGAGGCTACACCTTC.

There are a few counts of this clone. CDR3 DNA sequence: TGCGCCAGCAGCTTCGACACCCATTCCACAGATACGCAGTATTTT. It yields the protein CASSFDTHSTDTQYF. This chain links TRBV5-1 with TRBJ2-3; D is ambiguous. The CDR3 totals 15 residues. V lost 2 bases, J lost 2 bases, and 12 bases lay in between. Germline V lookup: CDR1 SGHRS, CDR2 YFSETQ.

The chain joins TRBV14 to TRBJ1-6; D is undetermined. The germline V gene has CDR1 SGHDN and CDR2 FVKESK. The CDR3 contains 15 residues. V lost 3 bases and J lost 7, with 13 bases in between. The CDR3 DNA is TGTGCCAGCAGCCATAGGAACAGTATCAATTCACCCCTCCACTTT. As protein: CASSHRNSINSPLHF.

The rearrangement joins TRBV30 to TRBJ1-2; D is undetermined. The CDR3 loop spans 14 amino acids. From germline, CDR1 is GTSNPN and CDR2 SVGIG (reference sequence). Between the trimmed V and J ends, which lost 2 bases and 1 base, there was a span of 11 bases. CDR3 sequence (DNA): TGTGCCTGGAGTAATACAAACAGTAACTATGGCTACACCTTC. This gives the protein CAWSNTNSNYGYTF.

The genes are TRBV7-3 and TRBJ2-7; 7 nucleotides line up with TRBD1. V lost 4 bases, J lost 6 bases, and 9 bases stayed unmatched. Germline V lookup: CDR1 SGHTA, CDR2 FQGTGA. There are 14 residues in the CDR3. CDR3 in amino acids: CASSWTGQRFEQYF. CDR3 DNA sequence: TGTGCCAGCAGCTGGACGGGACAGAGGTTCGAGCAGTACTTC. Supplemented by reference TRBV7-3 and TRBJ2-7, the full variable domain reads GAGVSQTPSNKVTEKGKYVELRCDPISGHTALYWYRQSLGQGPEFLIYFQGTGAADDSGLPNDRFFAVRPEGSVSTLKIQRTERGDSAVYLCASSWTGQRFEQYFGPGTRLTVT.

The chain joins TRBV29-1 to TRBJ1-4; 9 bases are shared with TRBD1. CDR1 and CDR2 (germline): SQVTM, ANQGSEA. J gave up 5 bases and V 6 bases, and 7 bases lay outside the gene matches. The CDR3 is made up of 14 amino acids. The CDR3 region is CSVKTGTGNEKLFF. The DNA for the CDR3 is TGCAGCGTCAAGACAGGGACAGGGAATGAAAAACTGTTTTTT. Together with reference TRBV29-1 and TRBJ1-4, the CDR3 gives the full variable domain: SAVISQKPSRDICQRGTSLTIQCQVDSQVTMMFWYRQQPGQSLTLIATANQGSEATYESGFVIDKFPISRPNLTFSTLTVSNMSPEDSSIYLCSVKTGTGNEKLFFGSGTQLSVL.

The rearrangement links TRBV5-6 to TRBJ2-7; no definite D call. The CDR3 is 11 amino acids. CDR1 is SGHDT, CDR2 YYEEEE, per germline. Trimming removed 1 base at V and 12 bases at J, with 11 bases between. The CDR3 DNA follows: TGTGCCAGCAGCTTGTACCAAGAGGTGTACTTC. This translates into CASSLYQEVYF.

The chain links TRBV12-5 to TRBJ1-4, with D hard to call. This CDR3 contains 13 residues. The V end was cut by 7 bases, the J end by 8 bases, with 14 bases between. Germline CDR1 and CDR2: LGHNT and FRNRAP. The DNA for the CDR3 is TGTGCTAGTGACACACAGAGGGAGGAAAAACTGTTTTTT. It codes for CASDTQREEKLFF.

The chain combines TRBV19 with TRBJ2-7, with D perhaps TRBD2 (6 bases). V lost 0 bases, J lost 4 bases, and 10 bases lay in between. This CDR3 is built from 14 residues. The V gene's germline CDR1 is LNHDA and CDR2 SQIVND (reference sequence). CDR3 DNA sequence: TGTGCCAGTAGTATAGACGGGACTGTATACGAGCAGTACTTC. Its protein is CASSIDGTVYEQYF.

The chain is built from TRBV27 and TRBJ2-4, with 9 bases matching TRBD1. V shed 3 bases, J shed 7 bases, and the junction held 13 bases outside the gene matches. Germline V CDR1 and CDR2: MNHEY, SMNVEV (reference sequence). This CDR3 region has 17 residues. CDR3 sequence (DNA): TGTGCCAGCAGTTTTCTCAGGCCGGGACAGGGAAGGAACATTCAGTACTTC. Translation: CASSFLRPGQGRNIQYF.

The chain employs TRBV5-1 and TRBJ2-6, with TRBD2 matching over 7 bases. Germline V gives CDR1 SGHRS, CDR2 YFSETQ. The CDR3 has 19 residues. The V gene end was trimmed by 4 bases and the J gene end by 2 bases; junction bases not matched to a gene: 15. The CDR3 is CASSEEAWEGYTGANVLTF. In nucleotides, the CDR3 is TGCGCCAGCAGCGAGGAGGCATGGGAGGGGTATACTGGGGCCAACGTCCTGACTTTC.

The CDR3: CASSRDFEETQYF. The CDR3 nucleotides are TGCGCCAGCAGCCGGGACTTCGAAGAGACCCAGTACTTC. This chain joins TRBV5-1 and TRBJ2-5, with D perhaps TRBD2 (6 bases). Germline V gene lookup returns CDR1 SGHRS and CDR2 YFSETQ. V lost 4 bases and J 3 bases, leaving 10 bases between the germline ends. CDR3 length: 13 residues.

The V gene is TRBV11-3, the J gene TRBJ2-7; 11 nucleotides match TRBD2. The germline gives CDR1 SGHNT, CDR2 YENEEA. The V segment lost 5 bases and the J segment 6 bases; nucleotides outside the gene matches: 6. There are 14 residues in the CDR3. In nucleotides, the CDR3 is TGTGCCAGCAGCCTAGCGGGAGGCTCGGTCGAGCAGTACTTC. It translates to CASSLAGGSVEQYF.

CDR3 sequence: CASSGGSSGVYEQYF. The CDR3 DNA reads as TGTGCCAGCAGTGGGGGATCTAGCGGAGTATACGAGCAGTACTTC. The chain links TRBV28 to TRBJ2-7, with 7 bases matching TRBD2. After removal of 5 bases from V and 4 bases from J, the junction contained 11 bases not matched to a gene. This CDR3 region has 15 residues. CDR1 and CDR2 from the germline V gene are MDHEN and SYDVKM.

This chain connects TRBV30 to TRBJ1-2; D is unclear. The CDR3 spans 12 residues. Germline V gives CDR1 GTSNPN, CDR2 SVGIG (reference sequence). V was cut by 3 bases and J by 8 bases, with 13 bases left in between. The CDR3 coding sequence is TGTGCCTGGAGACGACATTCCCTCGGCTACACCTTC. Amino acids: CAWRRHSLGYTF.

In its sample, this clone was seen once. This rearrangement joins TRBV11-3 to TRBJ2-1, with 12 bases matching TRBD2. There are 16 residues in the CDR3. CDR1 and CDR2 (germline): SGHNT, YENEEA. The junction had 6 bases not matched to a gene; V was cut back by 4 bases and J by 5 bases. The CDR3 DNA is TGTGCCAGCAGCTCCACCCTAGCGGGGGGGAACAATGAGCAGTTCTTC. This translates into CASSSTLAGGNNEQFF.

This clone was seen just once. The rearrangement joins TRBV18 to TRBJ2-7; 7 bases fit TRBD1. The germline V gene has CDR1 KGHSH and CDR2 LQKENI. V lost 3 bases to trimming and J lost 4 bases; unmatched junction nucleotides: 9. The CDR3 length is 15 residues. In nucleotides, the CDR3 is TGTGCCAGCTCACCCGGCGACAGGGTCCAGTACGAGCAGTACTTC. Translating gives CASSPGDRVQYEQYF.

The chain recombines TRBV19 with TRBJ1-5; D remains ambiguous. V lost 3 bases and J 3 bases, leaving 15 bases between the germline ends. The CDR3 has 16 amino acids. Germline CDR1 is LNHDA and CDR2 is SQIVND (reference sequence). The CDR3 reads CASSMEGSGNNQPQHF. The CDR3 DNA reads as TGTGCCAGTAGTATGGAGGGTTCGGGGAACAATCAGCCCCAGCATTTT.

This clone was picked up one time. This chain connects TRBV2 to TRBJ1-4; maybe TRBD1 (6 bases). CDR1 and CDR2 from the germline V gene are SNHLY and FYNNEI. The CDR3 is 14 amino acids. The V end lost 7 bases, the J end lost 4 bases, and 13 bases lay between the germline ends. CDR3 in DNA: TGTGCCAGCACCGCAGGGGTGTTTAATGAAAAACTGTTTTTT. Protein: CASTAGVFNEKLFF. Using reference TRBV2 and TRBJ1-4 for the parts outside the CDR3, the full variable domain is EPEVTQTPSHQVTQMGQEVILRCVPISNHLYFYWYRQILGQKVEFLVSFYNNEISEKSEIFDDQFSVERPDGSNFTLKIRSTKLEDSAMYFCASTAGVFNEKLFFGSGTQLSVL.

V is TRBV7-9 and J is TRBJ2-5, with TRBD2 identical over 11 bases. Losses at the gene ends were 2 bases for V and 2 bases for J; bases not matched to a gene: 4. CDR3 length: 16 residues. Germline loops: CDR1 SEHNR, CDR2 FQNEAQ (reference sequence). The CDR3 DNA sequence: TGTGCCAGCAGCTTAACTAGCGGGGGACCGCAAGAGACCCAGTACTTC. Encoded protein: CASSLTSGGPQETQYF. The whole variable domain, filled in from reference TRBV7-9 and TRBJ2-5, reads DTGVSQNPRHKITKRGQNVTFRCDPISEHNRLYWYRQTLGQGPEFLTYFQNEAQLEKSRLLSDRFSAERPKGSFSTLEIQRTEQGDSAMYLCASSLTSGGPQETQYFGPGTRLLVL.